One and the same sample provided the 10 T cell receptor beta chains below, sequenced in a study of T cells in Graves' hyperthyroidism and ophthalmopathy. TCR beta CDR3 regions were amplified from RNA transcripts. HTBI primers were used for first-round RT-PCR of the TCR CDR3. MiXCR was run by TCRdb on the multiplex PCR reads, yielding one entry per CDR3 protein. The sample consists of about 380,000 distinct CDR3 sequences, around 18% of them appearing once. Sequencing input: blood. Every receptor here comes from a man between 18 and 35 years old with Graves' ophthalmopathy.

J is TRBJ2-7 and V is TRBV28; TRBD2 aligns across 9 bases. The CDR3 runs to 15 residues. V trimming: 5 bases; J trimming: 4 bases; junction bases outside the gene matches: 9. The germline CDR1 and CDR2 sequences are MDHEN and SYDVKM. CDR3 DNA: TGTGCCAGCAGTCCCGCCAAAGCGGGAGGTTACGAGCAGTACTTC. This translates into CASSPAKAGGYEQYF.

This clonotype was observed at least ten times. The V call is TRBV12-3 or TRBV12-4, the J call TRBJ1-6, with D perhaps TRBD1 (5 bases). The V and J ends lost 0 bases and 8 bases respectively, with 14 bases between them. CDR3 size: 16 residues. CDR3 nucleotides: TGTGCCAGCAGTTTAGCGGCAGGGTTTGGCTATTCACCCCTCCACTTT. Translating gives CASSLAAGFGYSPLHF.

The CDR3 DNA follows: TGCGCCAGCAGCCAGACGACAGGGCCTAATCAGCCCCAGCATTTT. Protein product: CASSQTTGPNQPQHF. This chain connects TRBV4-1 to TRBJ1-5, with 7 bases fitting TRBD1. V shed 3 bases and J 4 bases; nucleotides not matched to a gene: 6. Germline V gene data show CDR1 as MGHRA and CDR2 as YSYEKL. The CDR3 is made up of 15 amino acids.

In this sample, this clonotype turned up many times. The CDR3 reads CSASSGTGASPLHF. In DNA form, the CDR3 reads TGCAGTGCTTCCAGTGGGACAGGGGCTTCACCCCTCCACTTT. This sequence joins TRBV20-1 and TRBJ1-6; 10 bases match TRBD1. J gave up 9 bases and V 5 bases, and 7 bases lay outside the gene matches. The CDR3 sequence is 14 residues long. CDR1 DFQATT and CDR2 SNEGSKA come from the germline V gene (reference sequence).

This clonotype was picked up a small number of times. The gene calls are TRBV18 and TRBJ2-7; D is possibly TRBD2 (6 bases). The CDR3 loop spans 12 amino acids. The ends were cut back, 6 bases at V and 6 bases at J, with 12 bases in the middle. Germline V CDR1 and CDR2: KGHSH, LQKENI. The CDR3 loop reads CASSISGGEQYF. CDR3 coding DNA: TGTGCCAGCTCTATTAGCGGTGGCGAGCAGTACTTC.

This clonotype was recorded at least ten times. The chain combines TRBV4-1 with TRBJ1-2; D ambiguous. Germline V gene sequence: CDR1 MGHRA, CDR2 YSYEKL. V gave up 1 base and J gave up 3 bases, with 12 bases separating them. The CDR3 totals 15 residues. CDR3 coding DNA: TGCGCCAGCAGCCAAGTGCGGGTATCGGACTATGGCTACACCTTC. This gives the protein CASSQVRVSDYGYTF.

This clonotype was recorded a few times. The rearrangement uses TRBV7-6 and TRBJ2-7, with 9 bases matching TRBD1. CDR1 is SGHVS and CDR2 is FNYEAQ in the germline V gene. The J segment lost 5 bases and the V segment lost 7 bases, leaving 6 bases of the junction unmatched. This CDR3 spans 13 amino acids. The CDR3 loop is CASTPGQGDEQYF. The CDR3 region has the DNA TGTGCCAGCACCCCGGGACAGGGTGACGAGCAGTACTTC.

As for this clonotype: A read error is possible here, since a much larger clone lies one base away. This chain links TRBV13 with TRBJ2-3; 9 bases fit TRBD1. Germline CDR1 is PRHDT and CDR2 is FYEKMQ (reference sequence). The CDR3 runs 15 residues. Unmatched junction bases numbered 7, after V lost 3 bases and J lost 6 bases. CDR3 sequence: CASSFGTGSMDTQYF. CDR3 coding DNA: TGTGCCAGCAGCTTCGGGACAGGGTCGATGGATACGCAGTATTTT.

This clonotype has at least ten counts. This chain connects TRBV20-1 to TRBJ2-5; possible D gene TRBD1, 8 bases. Germline CDR1 reads DFQATT; CDR2 reads SNEGSKA (reference sequence). The CDR3 sequence is 18 residues long. V lost 5 bases, J lost 4 bases, and 29 bases lay in between. CDR3 DNA sequence: TGCAGTGCTGGGGGGGGGGACAGGAGCATCGGTGGCGGAGAGACCCAGTACTTC. This sequence encodes CSAGGGDRSIGGGETQYF.

Details on this clonotype: One junction end disagrees with the germline gene, perhaps due to a read error. The rearrangement joins TRBV6-2 or TRBV6-3 to TRBJ2-6, with D unclear. The CDR3 contains 17 residues. Germline V CDR1 and CDR2: MNHEY, SVGEGT. CDR3 protein: CAISDQGRNSGANVLTF. The CDR3 coding sequence is TGTGCCATCAGTGACCAAGGCCGCAACTCTGGGGCCAACGTCCTGACTTTC.